Shown below are 27 T cell receptor beta chains from a single sample sequenced in a study of blood T cell repertoires in COVID-19. Produced via immunoSEQ multiplex PCR; TCRdb's table is partial and in-frame only. The sample comprises 160,000 or so clones, approximately 85% of which are singletons, and more than 9.5% rests with the top ten. Sequenced: peripheral blood. The source of these receptors is a man in his sixties with active or convalescent COVID-19.

This chain connects TRBV28 to TRBJ2-3; D not resolved. V was cut by 3 bases and J by 1 base, with 5 bases left in between. Looked up from germline, CDR1 is MDHEN and CDR2 is SYDVKM. The CDR3 runs to 13 residues. As DNA, the CDR3 is TGTGCCAGCAGTTTCCCTGGCACAGATACGCAGTATTTT. Translation: CASSFPGTDTQYF.

The chain combines TRBV13 with TRBJ2-2; 8 bases are shared with TRBD2. CDR1 is PRHDT, CDR2 FYEKMQ, per germline (reference sequence). This CDR3 region has 17 residues. Trimming cost V 4 bases and J 5 bases; bases outside gene matches: 12. CDR3 protein: CASSSSRDSGETGELFF. CDR3 in DNA: TGTGCCAGCAGCTCGAGTCGGGATAGCGGGGAAACCGGGGAGCTGTTTTTT. Full variable domain (rest looked up from reference TRBV13 and TRBJ2-2): AAGVIQSPRHLIKEKRETATLKCYPIPRHDTVYWYQQGPGQDPQFLISFYEKMQSDKGSIPDRFSAQQFSDYHSELNMSSLELGDSALYFCASSSSRDSGETGELFFGEGSRLTVL.

The rearrangement links TRBV7-6 to TRBJ1-1; TRBD1 aligns across 11 bases. Per germline, CDR1 SGHVS and CDR2 FNYEAQ. V was pared by 1 base and J by 7 bases, with 5 bases of the junction left unmatched. The CDR3 loop spans 15 amino acids. The CDR3 nucleotides read TGTGCCAGCAGCTTAGTCGTAGGGACAGGGGGTGAAGCTTTCTTT. Translating gives CASSLVVGTGGEAFF.

The chain combines TRBV5-1 with TRBJ2-7; possible D gene TRBD2, 6 bases. Trimming took 3 bases from V and 0 from J, leaving 10 bases between them. Per the germline V gene, CDR1 is SGHRS and CDR2 is YFSETQ. This CDR3 spans 14 amino acids. CDR3 loop: CASSSGRFSYEQYF. CDR3 DNA: TGCGCCAGCAGCTCGGGGAGGTTCTCCTACGAGCAGTACTTC.

A few counts support this clone. Different DNA sequences within this sample yield the same CDR3. The chain links TRBV18 to TRBJ1-3, with D uncertain. Germline CDR1 is KGHSH and CDR2 is LQKENI. The CDR3 consists of 14 residues. Trimming cost V 1 base and J 2 bases, with 6 bases left between them. The CDR3 DNA sequence: TGTGCCAGCTCACCACAGGGAGCTGGAAACACCATATATTTT. Encoded protein: CASSPQGAGNTIYF.

This chain connects TRBV6-5 to TRBJ1-1; D remains ambiguous. Trimming removed 0 bases at V and 4 bases at J, with 9 bases between. The CDR3 spans 14 residues. Germline values: CDR1 MNHEY, CDR2 SVGAGI. CDR3 protein: CASSYSAKITEAFF. The CDR3 DNA follows: TGTGCCAGCAGTTACTCGGCAAAGATCACTGAAGCTTTCTTT.

This clone was counted many times. The J gene is TRBJ2-1, the V gene TRBV21-1; TRBD2 is the table's D call, not checked against the DNA. TRBV21-1 is a pseudogene locus. The length of the CDR3 is 10 residues. The CDR3 DNA sequence: TGTGCCAGTCCCGGGGATGAGCAGTTCTTC. It is translated as CASPGDEQFF.

This clone was observed once. The V call is TRBV5-1, the J call TRBJ1-6; 8 bases match TRBD1. Germline V lookup: CDR1 SGHRS, CDR2 YFSETQ. The J segment lost 8 bases and the V segment lost 0 bases, leaving 10 bases of the junction unmatched. CDR3 size: 17 residues. The CDR3 DNA reads as TGCGCCAGCAGCTTGGATCCCACAGGGGGTGTGGATTCACCCCTCCACTTT. Translating it yields CASSLDPTGGVDSPLHF.

This clone occurred a few times. This rearrangement joins TRBV2 to TRBJ2-4; 10 bases match TRBD1. CDR1 is SNHLY, CDR2 FYNNEI, per germline. This CDR3 is built from 14 residues. The J segment lost 5 bases and the V segment lost 3 bases, leaving 1 base of the junction unmatched. In DNA form, the CDR3 reads TGTGCCAGCAGTGAGGGGACAGGGGAAAACATTCAGTACTTC. Translation: CASSEGTGENIQYF.

This sequence joins TRBV5-5 and TRBJ1-3; tentative D call: TRBD1 (6 bases). The germline V gene has CDR1 SGHKS and CDR2 YYEKEE (reference sequence). The V end was cut by 0 bases, the J end by 4 bases, with 20 bases between. This CDR3 is 18 amino acids long. CDR3 sequence (DNA): TGTGCCAGCAGCTTGGTTGCGGGTGGGGGGGCGCAAGGAAACACCATATATTTT. Protein: CASSLVAGGGAQGNTIYF.

This clone was seen more than once but under ten times. The gene calls are TRBV7-9 and TRBJ2-7, with a weak D call TRBD1 (5 bases). Looked up from germline, CDR1 is SEHNR and CDR2 is FQNEAQ (reference sequence). This CDR3 has 14 residues. V was trimmed by 1 base and J by 3 bases, leaving 10 bases between them. The DNA of the CDR3 is TGTGCCAGCAGCTTAGGGATCGACAGCTACGAGCAGTACTTC. This sequence encodes CASSLGIDSYEQYF.

This sequence joins TRBV15 and TRBJ2-1; TRBD2 agrees at 9 bases. V was clipped by 3 bases and J by 9 bases; unmatched bases: 9. CDR3 length: 15 residues. Germline V gene sequence: CDR1 LNHNV, CDR2 YYDKDF (reference sequence). CDR3 protein: CATSRPGGGAVEQFF. The CDR3 nucleotides read TGTGCCACCAGCAGGCCTGGCGGGGGGGCCGTTGAGCAGTTCTTC.

The rearrangement links TRBV9 to TRBJ1-2; no clear D gene. CDR3 size: 16 residues. Germline V gives CDR1 SGDLS, CDR2 YYNGEE. V was clipped by 0 bases and J by 0 bases, with 12 bases between them. CDR3 amino acids: CASSVGGAGSNYGYTF. For the CDR3, the DNA is TGTGCCAGCAGCGTAGGAGGCGCTGGCTCTAACTATGGCTACACCTTC.

The rearrangement uses TRBV5-1 and TRBJ2-3, with no clear D. CDR3 size: 14 residues. The V end was cut by 0 bases, the J end by 3 bases, with 8 bases between. Germline V CDR1 and CDR2: SGHRS, YFSETQ. DNA for the CDR3: TGCGCCAGCAGCTTGGGTAGAGGAACAGATACGCAGTATTTT. This gives the protein CASSLGRGTDTQYF.

This chain joins TRBV25-1 and TRBJ1-1, with 9 bases matching TRBD1. V lost 1 base and J lost 6; bases outside the gene matches: 3. The CDR3 length is 14 residues. CDR1 is MGHDK and CDR2 is SYGVNS in the germline V gene. Written as DNA, the CDR3 is TGTGCCAGCAGTGAATGGGACAGGGAGGCTGAAGCTTTCTTT. Protein: CASSEWDREAEAFF.

The rearrangement joins TRBV29-1 to TRBJ2-2, with D perhaps TRBD2 (7 bases). CDR1 is SQVTM and CDR2 is ANQGSEA in the germline V gene. The V gene lost 7 bases and the J gene lost 1 base, with 16 bases spanning the gap. The CDR3 covers 15 residues. The CDR3 coding sequence is TGCAGCGCCCCATGGGGAGGGGGGAACACCGGGGAGCTGTTTTTT. Protein product: CSAPWGGGNTGELFF.

This clone was picked up a small number of times. The chain is built from TRBV11-2 and TRBJ2-3; D might be TRBD1 (5 bases). CDR1 SGHAT and CDR2 FQNNGV come from the germline V gene. With 1 base removed from V and 0 bases from J, the gap between germline ends came to 11 bases. CDR3 length equals 16 residues. This chain's CDR3 is CASSLGAGPSTDTQYF. CDR3 DNA: TGTGCCAGCAGCTTAGGGGCAGGGCCTAGCACAGATACGCAGTATTTT.

The genes are TRBV6-1 and TRBJ1-5; 10 bases line up with TRBD1. The CDR3 is 16 residues long. Germline trimming cut 2 bases from V and 2 bases from J; bases unmatched to any gene: 3. Looked up from germline, CDR1 is MNHNS and CDR2 is SASEGT. As DNA, the CDR3 is TGTGCCAGCAGTGAATTCGGGACAGGGGGCAATCAGCCCCAGCATTTT. This codes for CASSEFGTGGNQPQHF.

V and J are TRBV2 and TRBJ1-6; TRBD1 agrees at 7 bases. The germline V gene encodes CDR1 SNHLY and CDR2 FYNNEI. The CDR3 totals 14 residues. V was clipped by 6 bases and J by 7 bases; unmatched bases: 6. CDR3: CASRPGGSNSPLHF. CDR3 nucleotide sequence: TGTGCCAGCAGGCCAGGGGGTTCGAATTCACCCCTCCACTTT.

The rearrangement links TRBV6-6 to TRBJ2-5, with D perhaps TRBD2 (5 bases). With 7 bases removed from V and 5 bases from J, the gap between germline ends came to 14 bases. The germline CDR1 and CDR2 sequences are MNHNY and SVGAGI (reference sequence). The CDR3 covers 13 residues. CDR3 sequence reads: CASTLSGPETQYF. The CDR3 DNA reads as TGTGCCAGCACCTTAAGCGGTCCTGAGACCCAGTACTTC.

The rearrangement uses TRBV5-1 and TRBJ1-1, with 7 bases fitting TRBD1. The CDR3 has 15 residues. V was pared by 4 bases and J by 0 bases, with 6 bases of the junction left unmatched. Germline CDR1 is SGHRS and CDR2 is YFSETQ. DNA of the CDR3: TGCGCCAGCAGCATCGGACAGGTCCTGAACACTGAAGCTTTCTTT. This encodes CASSIGQVLNTEAFF.

The gene calls are TRBV15 and TRBJ1-2; D might be TRBD1 (5 bases). The germline V gene encodes CDR1 LNHNV and CDR2 YYDKDF (reference sequence). V lost 3 bases and J 6 bases, leaving 14 bases between the germline ends. CDR3 length equals 14 residues. The CDR3 reads CATSSPGKIHGYTF. The CDR3 DNA reads TGTGCCACCAGCAGCCCAGGGAAGATCCATGGCTACACCTTC.

V and J are TRBV29-1 and TRBJ1-5; 7 nucleotides match TRBD1. The CDR3 extends over 14 amino acids. Trimming removed 6 bases from V and 2 bases from J; junction bases left unmatched: 7. Germline assignment: CDR1 SQVTM and CDR2 ANQGSEA. The CDR3 nucleotides read TGCAGCGTAAGAGACAGGGATGGCAATCAGCCCCAGCATTTT. This codes for CSVRDRDGNQPQHF.

The chain uses TRBV3-1 (or the pseudogene TRBV3-2) and TRBJ2-3; 11 nucleotides agree with TRBD2. The CDR3 sequence is 19 residues long. V gave up 3 bases and J gave up 0 bases; unmatched junction bases: 11. Germline V gene sequence: CDR1 LGHDT, CDR2 YNNKEL (reference sequence). CDR3 region: CASSQGGTSGVTSTDTQYF. The CDR3 coding sequence is TGTGCCAGCAGCCAGGGTGGGACTAGCGGAGTTACTAGCACAGATACGCAGTATTTT.

The chain has TRBV19 and TRBJ2-1; D is ambiguous. V lost 5 bases and J lost 9, with 8 bases in between. CDR1 is LNHDA and CDR2 is SQIVND in the germline V gene (reference sequence). The CDR3 extends over 11 amino acids. The CDR3 DNA reads as TGTGCCAGTAGTGGGCCTATTGAGCAGTTCTTC. Translated, it gives CASSGPIEQFF.

The gene calls are TRBV10-3 and TRBJ2-3; tentatively, D is TRBD2 (5 bases). Germline V lookup: CDR1 ENHRY, CDR2 SYGVKD. Trimming stripped 0 bases from V and 4 bases from J, with 11 bases between. The CDR3 runs to 15 residues. Here the CDR3 DNA reads TGTGCCATCAGTGAGTCTTCGGGGAGTGCAGATACGCAGTATTTT. This gives the protein CAISESSGSADTQYF.

V gene TRBV10-2 combines with J gene TRBJ2-7, with D possibly being TRBD2 (6 bases). There are 14 residues in the CDR3. Germline values: CDR1 WSHSY, CDR2 SAAADI. V lost 5 bases and J lost 2, with 13 bases in between. CDR3 residues: CASSPGTSAYEQYF. CDR3 sequence (DNA): TGCGCCAGCAGTCCCGGGACTTCAGCCTACGAGCAGTACTTC.